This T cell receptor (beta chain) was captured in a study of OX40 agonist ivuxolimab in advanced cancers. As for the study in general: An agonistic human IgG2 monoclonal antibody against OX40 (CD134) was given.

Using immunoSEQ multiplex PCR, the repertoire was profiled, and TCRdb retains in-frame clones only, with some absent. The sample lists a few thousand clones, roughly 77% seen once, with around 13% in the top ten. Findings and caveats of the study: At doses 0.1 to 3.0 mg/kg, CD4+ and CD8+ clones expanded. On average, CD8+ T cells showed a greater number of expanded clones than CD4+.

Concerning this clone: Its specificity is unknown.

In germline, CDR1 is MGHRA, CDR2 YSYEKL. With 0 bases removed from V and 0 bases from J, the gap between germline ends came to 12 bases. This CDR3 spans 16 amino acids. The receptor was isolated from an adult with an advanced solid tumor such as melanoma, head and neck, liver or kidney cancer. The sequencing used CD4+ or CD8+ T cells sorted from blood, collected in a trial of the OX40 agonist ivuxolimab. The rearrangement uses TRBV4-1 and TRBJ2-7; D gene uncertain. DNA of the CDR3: TGCGCCAGCAGCCAAGAATCGGGTTATAGCTCCTACGAGCAGTACTTC. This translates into CASSQESGYSSYEQYF.